This TCR beta chain was sequenced during a study of cytomegalovirus exposure and HLA in healthy donors. Overall study findings and caveats: The authors later linked a missense DCLRE1C variant to TCR beta V- and J-gene trimming. Equally common other TCR beta chains were less clonally expanded than HLA-associated ones, a later analysis found. Some V segments (TRBV6-2 and TRBV6-3 among them) were excluded as indistinguishable. Reported performance of the classifier showed diagnosis of cytomegalovirus status with high specificity and sensitivity.

The PCR ran on 60 Vbeta and 13 Jbeta primers. The assay was immunoSEQ multiplex PCR, and TCRdb's table has in-frame clones only and misses some. The sample has over 100,000 clones; around 75% are singletons. This CDR3 is 13 amino acids long. Between the trimmed V and J ends, which lost 5 bases and 1 base, there was a span of 8 bases. CDR1 and CDR2 from the germline V gene are SGHAT and FQNNGV. On this clone itself: The antigen remains undetermined.

Sample: PBMCs. This sequence was found in a woman in her thirties in good health and CMV-seronegative. The chain is built from TRBV11-2 and TRBJ1-1; D gene unclear. The DNA of the CDR3 is TGTGCCAGCAGCGCCGAGGCGAACACTGAAGCTTTCTTT. It translates to CASSAEANTEAFF.